The TCR beta chain under discussion was sequenced for a study of metastatic and nonmetastatic thyroid tumors. V was pared by 5 bases and J by 7 bases, with 15 bases between. This CDR3 is built from 14 residues. As handled by the study authors: CDR3 differences across clinicopathological groups were used to build a distant-metastasis classifier for papillary thyroid cancer. With MiXCR, TCRdb reprocessed the PCR reads. These V and J calls derive from TCRdb rather than the authors' analysis. The sample contains around 45,000 clones, under 4% of which appear only once. All patients were untreated before thyroid surgery.

Source material: blood. The receptor was derived from a female donor with papillary thyroid cancer or a benign thyroid nodule (not recorded which). Some clones in this sample may be carry-over from other donors' samples. V is TRBV12-3 or TRBV12-4 and J is TRBJ1-5, with D possibly being TRBD1 (6 bases). CDR3 DNA sequence: TGTGCCAGCAGTGTTGCCGGGGGCACACAGCCCCAGCATTTT. Amino acids: CASSVAGGTQPQHF.